This passage covers 21 T cell receptor beta chains from one sample sequenced in a study of cytomegalovirus exposure and HLA in healthy donors. The protocol was immunoSEQ multiplex PCR, while the TCRdb copy is restricted to in-frame clones and leaves out a portion. The sample includes about 250,000 clones, about 90% of them seen just once. The sample was PBMCs. The source of these receptors is a man aged 18 to 29 in good health and CMV-seropositive.

The chain has TRBV15 and TRBJ2-1, with TRBD1 identical over 9 bases. CDR3 length equals 16 residues. Germline CDR1 reads LNHNV; CDR2 reads YYDKDF (reference sequence). Unmatched junction bases numbered 9, after V lost 3 bases and J lost 6 bases. CDR3 DNA: TGTGCCACCAGCAGTCACGACAGGGGGTCTCTCAATGAGCAGTTCTTC. It encodes CATSSHDRGSLNEQFF.

The chain uses TRBV15 and TRBJ2-3, with no clear D. V was pared by 1 base and J by 2 bases, with 7 bases between. CDR1 is LNHNV, CDR2 YYDKDF, per germline (reference sequence). The CDR3 totals 14 residues. CDR3 residues: CATSRVGHTDTQYF. Here the CDR3 DNA reads TGTGCCACCAGCAGAGTTGGCCACACAGATACGCAGTATTTT.

This chain uses TRBV30 with TRBJ1-1; D is perhaps TRBD1 (5 bases). Trimming stripped 8 bases from V and 5 bases from J, with 15 bases between. Germline CDR1 and CDR2: GTSNPN and SVGIG (reference sequence). The CDR3 is 12 residues long. The CDR3 loop reads CAGNRGETEAFF. DNA of the CDR3: TGTGCCGGGAACCGAGGGGAAACTGAAGCTTTCTTT.

This clone was observed a single time. Other nucleotide sequences in the sample specify the same CDR3. The chain recombines TRBV5-1 with TRBJ2-7, with D maybe TRBD1 (6 bases). Trimming took off 5 bases at V and 4 bases at J, with 10 bases between the two ends. CDR3 size: 12 residues. Germline V lookup: CDR1 SGHRS, CDR2 YFSETQ. CDR3 bases: TGCGCCAGCAGTCTTACAGGGTACGAGCAGTACTTC. Translating it yields CASSLTGYEQYF.

As regards this clone: One end of the junction fails to match germline, which may point to a read error. The CDR3 sequence: CASSETGQATQYF. As DNA, the CDR3 is TGCGCCAGCAGCGAGACAGGTCAAGCGACCCAGTACTTC. The chain has TRBV5-1 and TRBJ2-5; D perhaps matches TRBD1 (6 bases). CDR3 size: 13 residues. Germline assignment: CDR1 SGHRS and CDR2 YFSETQ.

The rearrangement uses TRBV27 and TRBJ1-1; D might be TRBD1 (6 bases). Looked up from germline, CDR1 is MNHEY and CDR2 is SMNVEV (reference sequence). V was shortened by 6 bases and J by 2 bases, with 13 bases between the two germline ends. This CDR3 region has 14 residues. The CDR3 DNA reads as TGTGCCAGCAGACTTCAGGGGTACAACACTGAAGCTTTCTTT. Protein: CASRLQGYNTEAFF.

This sequence joins TRBV29-1 and TRBJ2-3; TRBD1 matches at 9 bases. V shed 6 bases, J shed 5 bases, and the junction held 3 bases outside the gene matches. Per germline, CDR1 SQVTM and CDR2 ANQGSEA. The CDR3 is made up of 12 amino acids. CDR3 DNA sequence: TGCAGCGTCTCGACAGGGGGAGATACGCAGTATTTT. It is translated as CSVSTGGDTQYF.

The V gene is TRBV28, the J gene TRBJ1-2, with TRBD1 identical over 8 bases. V lost 5 bases, J lost 4 bases, and 6 bases stayed unmatched. In germline, CDR1 is MDHEN, CDR2 SYDVKM. This CDR3 has 14 residues. The CDR3 protein is CASSTPDRAYGYTF. CDR3 in DNA: TGTGCCAGCAGTACCCCGGACAGGGCCTATGGCTACACCTTC.

In this sample, this clone turned up once. This CDR3 reads CASETGTAYNEQFF. The CDR3 DNA is TGTGCCAGCGAAACAGGCACTGCCTACAATGAGCAGTTCTTC. The rearrangement uses TRBV6-1 and TRBJ2-1; possibly TRBD1 for D (5 bases). The V gene lost 8 bases and the J gene lost 2 bases, with 13 bases spanning the gap. This CDR3 has 14 residues. Germline V gene sequence: CDR1 MNHNS, CDR2 SASEGT.

The chain is built from TRBV7-9 and TRBJ1-1, with D hard to call. From germline, CDR1 is SEHNR and CDR2 FQNEAQ (reference sequence). V lost 5 bases and J lost 1, with 11 bases in between. This CDR3 contains 14 residues. CDR3 nucleotides: TGTGCCAGCAGCCCCCCTCCGGGGAACACTGAAGCTTTCTTT. Translating it yields CASSPPPGNTEAFF.

The chain has TRBV2 and TRBJ2-5; 11 nucleotides agree with TRBD2. Per germline, CDR1 SNHLY and CDR2 FYNNEI. This CDR3 is 15 amino acids long. Trimming removed 6 bases from V and 5 bases from J; junction bases left unmatched: 8. CDR3 sequence reads: CASSPGPSGGETQYF. CDR3 bases: TGTGCCAGCAGCCCCGGTCCTAGCGGGGGGGAGACCCAGTACTTC.

This chain links TRBV10-3 with TRBJ2-7; no reliable D call. Looked up from germline, CDR1 is ENHRY and CDR2 is SYGVKD. The V and J ends lost 4 bases and 6 bases respectively, with 13 bases between them. The CDR3 consists of 13 residues. The CDR3 coding sequence is TGTGCCATCAGTGTTCTACAGACCGGCGAGCAGTACTTC. Its translation is CAISVLQTGEQYF.

J is TRBJ1-1 and V is TRBV7-8; D is ambiguous. Trimming shortened V by 0 bases and J by 3 bases, and 8 bases separated the two germline ends. Germline values: CDR1 SGHVS, CDR2 FQNEAQ. The CDR3 spans 14 residues. The CDR3, as DNA: TGTGCCAGCAGCTTAGCTTTAAGGTACACTGAAGCTTTCTTT. It translates to CASSLALRYTEAFF.

The rearrangement joins TRBV5-1 to TRBJ1-5; unclear D gene. V lost 4 bases, J lost 0 bases, and 23 bases lay in between. The CDR3 runs to 19 residues. CDR1 and CDR2 (germline): SGHRS, YFSETQ. Here the CDR3 reads CASSQEGPDVNYSNQPQHF. DNA for the CDR3: TGCGCCAGCAGCCAGGAAGGGCCGGATGTGAATTATAGCAATCAGCCCCAGCATTTT.

The rearrangement links TRBV6-1 to TRBJ1-2; 7 bases are shared with TRBD1. Germline V lookup: CDR1 MNHNS, CDR2 SASEGT. The V segment lost 2 bases and the J segment 5 bases; nucleotides outside the gene matches: 29. The CDR3 runs 22 residues. The CDR3 region has the DNA TGTGCCAGCAGTGAACGCTTCGACCGACAGGGCCGGTTGGGGACTCGGCTTTATGGCTACACCTTC. This codes for CASSERFDRQGRLGTRLYGYTF.

V is TRBV5-1 and J is TRBJ2-7; perhaps TRBD1 as D (6 bases). The germline gives CDR1 SGHRS, CDR2 YFSETQ. The V end was cut by 1 base, the J end by 5 bases, with 13 bases between. CDR3 length: 14 residues. DNA of the CDR3: TGCGCCAGCAGCTTGCTGGGGGCCCCCCACGAGCAGTACTTC. Protein sequence: CASSLLGAPHEQYF.

V and J are TRBV5-6 and TRBJ1-1; D not certain. V was clipped by 4 bases and J by 8 bases, with 12 bases between them. Germline V gene lookup returns CDR1 SGHDT and CDR2 YYEEEE. This CDR3 is built from 12 residues. This CDR3 is CASSRSRFEAFF. For the CDR3, the DNA is TGTGCCAGCAGCCGAAGCCGGTTCGAAGCTTTCTTT.

This chain joins TRBV7-9 and TRBJ2-7; no firm D call. This CDR3 has 13 amino acids. Trimming took 5 bases from V and 3 from J, leaving 11 bases between them. Germline CDR1 is SEHNR and CDR2 is FQNEAQ (reference sequence). The CDR3 sequence: CASSTQTVYEQYF. CDR3 in DNA: TGTGCCAGCAGCACCCAGACGGTCTACGAGCAGTACTTC.

The chain couples TRBV5-4 to TRBJ1-1, with 9 bases lining up with TRBD1. CDR3 length: 12 amino acids. The V gene end was trimmed by 3 bases and the J gene end by 9 bases; junction bases not matched to a gene: 3. The V gene's germline CDR1 is SGHNT and CDR2 YYREEE (reference sequence). Here the CDR3 reads CASSYGQGKAFF. DNA of the CDR3: TGTGCCAGCAGCTACGGACAGGGGAAAGCTTTCTTT. Full variable domain (rest looked up from reference TRBV5-4 and TRBJ1-1): ETGVTQSPTHLIKTRGQQVTLRCSSQSGHNTVSWYQQALGQGPQFIFQYYREEENGRGNFPPRFSGLQFPNYSSELNVNALELDDSALYLCASSYGQGKAFFGQGTRLTVV.

This clone was seen only once. Other nucleotide sequences in the sample specify the same CDR3. V usage is TRBV5-4 and J usage is TRBJ2-1; TRBD2 agrees at 11 bases. Germline loops: CDR1 SGHNT, CDR2 YYREEE (reference sequence). This CDR3 is built from 15 residues. J lost 4 bases, V lost 4 bases, and 4 bases had no gene match. The CDR3 bases are TGTGCCAGCAGCCTCCTAGCGGGAGGATACAATGAGCAGTTCTTC. Encoded protein: CASSLLAGGYNEQFF.

V gene TRBV28 combines with J gene TRBJ1-5; D is undetermined. Germline V gene lookup returns CDR1 MDHEN and CDR2 SYDVKM. The CDR3 covers 13 residues. V shed 6 bases and J shed 7 bases, with 13 bases lying between them. The DNA for the CDR3 is TGTGCCAGCAGACCCAGTGGAGGACAGCCCCAGCATTTT. This codes for CASRPSGGQPQHF.